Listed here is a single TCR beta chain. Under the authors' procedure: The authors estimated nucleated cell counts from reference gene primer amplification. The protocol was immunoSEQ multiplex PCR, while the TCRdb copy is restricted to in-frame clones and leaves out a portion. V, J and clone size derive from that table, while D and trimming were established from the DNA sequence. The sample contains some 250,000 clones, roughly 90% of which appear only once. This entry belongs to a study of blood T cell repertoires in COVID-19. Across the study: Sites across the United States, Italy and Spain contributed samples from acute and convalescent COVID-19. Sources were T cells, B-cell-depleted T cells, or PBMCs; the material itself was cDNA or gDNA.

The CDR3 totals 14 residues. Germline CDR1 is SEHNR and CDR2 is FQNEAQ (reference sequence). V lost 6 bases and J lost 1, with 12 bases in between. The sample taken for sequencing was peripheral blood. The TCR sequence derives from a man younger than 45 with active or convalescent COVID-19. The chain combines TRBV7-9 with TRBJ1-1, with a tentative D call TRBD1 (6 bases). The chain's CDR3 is CASSRGGENTEAFF. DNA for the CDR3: TGTGCCAGCAGTAGGGGGGGTGAGAACACTGAAGCTTTCTTT.